Following are 19 T cell receptor beta chains from one sample sequenced in a study of cytomegalovirus exposure and HLA in healthy donors. It was with 60 Vbeta and 13 Jbeta primers that the PCR ran. Clones were sequenced by immunoSEQ multiplex PCR, and TCRdb holds only the in-frame ones, with some missing. The sample comprises roughly 180,000 clones, 70% to 75% of which are singletons, and 2.9% rests with the top ten. The sequenced sample was PBMCs. The receptors were sampled from a male donor in good health and CMV-seronegative.

The rearrangement links TRBV19 to TRBJ1-1, with D hard to call. V was clipped by 3 bases and J by 7 bases, with 9 bases between them. The V gene's germline CDR1 is LNHDA and CDR2 SQIVND (reference sequence). The CDR3 length is 12 residues. The CDR3 is CASSILAREAFF. The CDR3 coding sequence is TGTGCCAGTAGTATCCTGGCCCGTGAAGCTTTCTTT.

The chain joins TRBV28 to TRBJ2-3; D may be TRBD2 (5 bases). Trimming took off 8 bases at V and 1 base at J, with 16 bases between the two ends. The CDR3 runs to 15 residues. The germline gives CDR1 MDHEN, CDR2 SYDVKM. The CDR3 nucleotides read TGTGCCAGCCTCGCGGGTCTAACCCGCACAGATACGCAGTATTTT. Translated: CASLAGLTRTDTQYF.

The chain uses TRBV6-5 and TRBJ2-5; 7 bases are shared with TRBD1. Germline V CDR1 and CDR2: MNHEY, SVGAGI. There are 14 residues in the CDR3. After removal of 4 bases from V and 3 bases from J, the junction contained 5 bases not matched to a gene. The CDR3 DNA reads as TGTGCCAGCAGTTCCACCGGGACAGAAGAGACCCAGTACTTC. Translating gives CASSSTGTEETQYF.

This clone was observed once. CDR3 DNA: TGTGCCAGCAGTGAGTCCCCTCTAGCGCCATACAATGAGCAGTTCTTC. Encoded protein: CASSESPLAPYNEQFF. The chain links TRBV6-4 to TRBJ2-1; D is perhaps TRBD2 (6 bases). The CDR3 is 16 residues long. CDR1 and CDR2 from the germline V gene are MRHNA and SNTAGT. Trimming removed 3 bases from V and 4 bases from J, with 16 bases in between.

The V call is TRBV9, the J call TRBJ2-1, with 8 bases fitting TRBD2. Trimming at V came to 0 bases and at J to 9 bases, leaving 14 bases not matched to a gene. The germline CDR1 and CDR2 sequences are SGDLS and YYNGEE. There are 17 residues in the CDR3. The CDR3 DNA sequence: TGTGCCAGCAGCGTAGGTCCATTGAGGGCGGGAGGAGGTGAGCAGTTCTTC. It is translated as CASSVGPLRAGGGEQFF.

This chain uses TRBV6-1 with TRBJ2-1, with 10 positions matching TRBD2. With 5 bases clipped from V and 6 bases from J, the junction kept 4 bases outside the gene matches. The CDR3 totals 14 residues. The V gene's germline CDR1 is MNHNS and CDR2 SASEGT. The CDR3: CASSIAGGINEQFF. CDR3 sequence (DNA): TGTGCCAGCAGTATAGCGGGGGGAATCAATGAGCAGTTCTTC.

The rearrangement links TRBV5-1 to TRBJ1-5, with 10 bases fitting TRBD1. CDR1 is SGHRS, CDR2 YFSETQ, per germline. J lost 4 bases, V lost 3 bases, and 1 base had no gene match. CDR3 length: 14 amino acids. CDR3 nucleotides: TGCGCCAGCAGCTGGACAGGGGGAAATCAGCCCCAGCATTTT. This gives the protein CASSWTGGNQPQHF.

This chain links TRBV5-6 with TRBJ1-6; 9 bases are a match to TRBD1. The germline V gene encodes CDR1 SGHDT and CDR2 YYEEEE. The CDR3 is made up of 18 amino acids. Trimming at V came to 4 bases and at J to 0 bases, leaving 8 bases not matched to a gene. The CDR3 DNA sequence: TGTGCCAGCAGCCCGGACAGGGGAATATCCTCCTATAATTCACCCCTCCACTTT. Protein product: CASSPDRGISSYNSPLHF. Complete variable domain (other parts from reference TRBV5-6 and TRBJ1-6): DAGVTQSPTHLIKTRGQQVTLRCSPKSGHDTVSWYQQALGQGPQFIFQYYEEEERQRGNFPDRFSGHQFPNYSSELNVNALLLGDSALYLCASSPDRGISSYNSPLHFGNGTRLTVT.

This clone was seen a few times. DNA for the CDR3: TGTGCCAGCCGCCCCGGTGGCGCGGGGAATCAGCCCCAGCATTTT. The encoded protein is CASRPGGAGNQPQHF. This chain links TRBV6-5 with TRBJ1-5; D gene unclear. Germline values: CDR1 MNHEY, CDR2 SVGAGI. With 8 bases removed from V and 4 bases from J, the gap between germline ends came to 18 bases. The CDR3 spans 15 residues.

This clone appeared a few times. V gene TRBV30 combines with J gene TRBJ2-1, with 11 bases that match TRBD2. Germline lookup yields CDR1 GTSNPN and CDR2 SVGIG (reference sequence). The CDR3 extends over 14 amino acids. V was clipped by 7 bases and J by 3 bases; unmatched bases: 5. Here the CDR3 reads CALRLAGNYNEQFF. CDR3 in DNA: TGTGCCTTACGACTAGCGGGAAACTACAATGAGCAGTTCTTC.

The chain recombines TRBV27 with TRBJ2-7, with 7 nucleotides matching TRBD2. The CDR3 is 15 residues long. The V segment lost 5 bases and the J segment 3 bases; nucleotides outside the gene matches: 10. The germline V gene has CDR1 MNHEY and CDR2 SMNVEV (reference sequence). CDR3 amino acids: CASSILAVSGYEQYF. For the CDR3, the DNA is TGTGCCAGCAGTATTCTAGCGGTCTCCGGCTACGAGCAGTACTTC.

The genes are TRBV11-2 and TRBJ1-5; TRBD1 aligns across 8 bases. CDR3 length equals 12 residues. Looked up from germline, CDR1 is SGHAT and CDR2 is FQNNGV. The V gene end was trimmed by 5 bases and the J gene end by 9 bases; junction bases not matched to a gene: 3. The CDR3 protein is CASSPDRGPQHF. As DNA, the CDR3 is TGTGCCAGCAGCCCCGACAGGGGGCCCCAGCATTTT.

For the CDR3, the DNA is TGCGCCAGCAGCTCGGACGGGCGGGGCAATCAGCCCCAGCATTTT. It specifies CASSSDGRGNQPQHF. The chain is built from TRBV5-1 and TRBJ1-5; D remains ambiguous. The CDR3 loop spans 15 amino acids. Germline CDR1 SGHRS, CDR2 YFSETQ. Trimming stripped 3 bases from V and 2 bases from J, with 12 bases between.

The chain employs TRBV28 and TRBJ2-7, with D unclear. Looked up from germline, CDR1 is MDHEN and CDR2 is SYDVKM. This CDR3 has 12 amino acids. V lost 6 bases and J 5 bases, leaving 11 bases between the germline ends. The CDR3 DNA reads TGTGCCAGCAGACCTTCAGGCCACGAGCAGTACTTC. This translates into CASRPSGHEQYF.

This clone was detected only a few times. This rearrangement joins TRBV7-9 to TRBJ1-2; 9 nucleotides align to TRBD1. CDR3 size: 14 residues. Germline values: CDR1 SEHNR, CDR2 FQNEAQ (reference sequence). Germline trimming cut 5 bases from V and 6 bases from J; bases unmatched to any gene: 7. CDR3 residues: CASSKDRGADGYTF. The DNA for the CDR3 is TGTGCCAGCAGCAAGGACAGGGGAGCCGATGGCTACACCTTC.

This chain joins TRBV5-5 and TRBJ1-5; 7 nucleotides agree with TRBD1. After removal of 4 bases from V and 6 bases from J, the junction contained 16 bases not matched to a gene. Germline values: CDR1 SGHKS, CDR2 YYEKEE (reference sequence). The CDR3 extends over 17 amino acids. This CDR3 is CASSQGGQAFRGQPQHF. DNA for the CDR3: TGTGCCAGCAGCCAGGGTGGACAGGCGTTTAGGGGTCAGCCCCAGCATTTT.

This clone was found once. A read error may produce the germline difference seen at one junction end. V is TRBV7-9 and J is TRBJ1-5, with 11 bases fitting TRBD1. This CDR3 has 17 residues. The germline V gene encodes CDR1 SEHNR and CDR2 FQNEAQ (reference sequence). This CDR3 reads CSSSLGTGGNSNQPQHF. The CDR3 DNA sequence: TGTTCCAGCAGCTTAGGGACAGGGGGAAATAGCAATCAGCCCCAGCATTTT.

This clone was detected only once. The chain combines TRBV28 with TRBJ2-3, with TRBD1 matching 8 bases. This CDR3 spans 13 amino acids. Trimming at V came to 8 bases and at J to 3 bases, leaving 4 bases not matched to a gene. Per the germline V gene, CDR1 is MDHEN and CDR2 is SYDVKM. The CDR3 is CASGQGATDTQYF. DNA of the CDR3: TGTGCCAGCGGGCAGGGGGCTACAGATACGCAGTATTTT.

V usage is TRBV9 and J usage is TRBJ1-1; 7 positions agree with TRBD1. CDR3 size: 15 residues. After removal of 6 bases from V and 3 bases from J, the junction contained 11 bases not matched to a gene. The germline gives CDR1 SGDLS, CDR2 YYNGEE. CDR3 protein: CASNPGGAGHTEAFF. The DNA for the CDR3 is TGTGCCAGCAACCCAGGGGGAGCTGGGCACACTGAAGCTTTCTTT.